This entry concerns a single T cell receptor (beta chain). Its target is not known. All the donors were Caucasian adults who lived in Nashville, Tennessee. The repertoire was sequenced with immunoSEQ multiplex PCR; TCRdb's copy has only in-frame clones and lacks some. The sample yields roughly 2.2 million clones, about nine tenths seen once. These data originate in a study of shared clonotypes between healthy human individuals. Study details: The people who gave samples were two women and three men aged 18 to 49. Overall study results and limits: Tissue TCR repertoires likely differ from these blood-only repertoires.

The receptor was isolated from a man between 18 and 29 years old in good health. Some clones in this sample may be carry-over from other donors' samples. Sequencing was performed on naive CD4+ T cells from PBMCs. Subset meaning: CD45RA+ positively selected.

CDR3 in amino acids: CASSPPETDVDGYTF. The CDR3, as DNA: TGTGCCAGCTCACCACCAGAGACGGATGTTGATGGCTACACCTTC. The rearrangement links TRBV18 to TRBJ1-2, with D uncertain. This CDR3 has 15 amino acids. The V gene lost 0 bases and the J gene lost 6 bases, with 14 bases spanning the gap. The germline gives CDR1 KGHSH, CDR2 LQKENI. The whole variable domain, remainder taken from reference TRBV18 and TRBJ1-2, is NAGVMQNPRHLVRRRGQEARLRCSPMKGHSHVYWYRQLPEEGLKFMVYLQKENIIDESGMPKERFSAEFPKEGPSILRIQQVVRGDSAAYFCASSPPETDVDGYTFGSGTRLTVV.